This T cell receptor (beta chain) was captured by sequencing in a study of blood T cell repertoires in COVID-19. Background on the study: The United States, Italy and Spain supplied acute and convalescent COVID-19 samples. PBMCs, B-cell-depleted T cells, or T cells provided the cDNA or gDNA that made up the material.

In the study's own analysis: From reference gene primer amplification, estimates of nucleated cell counts were derived. Assay: immunoSEQ multiplex PCR; the TCRdb copy retains only in-frame clones and omits some. V, J and clone size are taken as reported in that table, and D and trimming were inferred from the DNA itself. The sample records about 150,000 clones, 85% to 90% being singletons. Those enrolled in Seattle joined during active infection and were followed longitudinally afterward. This clone is a singleton in its sample. The CDR3 extends over 16 amino acids. The germline V gene has CDR1 MDHEN and CDR2 SYDVKM. V lost 1 base, J lost 10 bases, and 17 bases lay in between.

Sequenced: peripheral blood. This clonotype originated in a man aged 18 to 35 with COVID-19, enrolled during active disease. The V and J genes are TRBV28 and TRBJ1-6; D may be TRBD1 (5 bases). Here the CDR3 DNA reads TGTGCCAGCAGTTTATTGAGTAGGGCAGGGAACTCACCCCTCCACTTT. Protein product: CASSLLSRAGNSPLHF.